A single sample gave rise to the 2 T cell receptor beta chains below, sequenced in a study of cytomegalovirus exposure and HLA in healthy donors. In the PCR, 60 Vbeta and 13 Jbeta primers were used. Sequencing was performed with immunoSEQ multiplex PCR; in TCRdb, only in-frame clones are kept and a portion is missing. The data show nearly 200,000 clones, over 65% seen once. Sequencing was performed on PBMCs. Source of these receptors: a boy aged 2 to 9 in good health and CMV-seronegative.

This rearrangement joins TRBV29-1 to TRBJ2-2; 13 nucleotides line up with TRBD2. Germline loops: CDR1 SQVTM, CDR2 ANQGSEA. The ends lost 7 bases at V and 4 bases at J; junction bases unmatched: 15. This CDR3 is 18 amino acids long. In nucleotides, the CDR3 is TGCAGCGCGTCAACAGAGAAGGGACTAGCGGGGATCACCGGGGAGCTGTTTTTT. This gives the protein CSASTEKGLAGITGELFF.

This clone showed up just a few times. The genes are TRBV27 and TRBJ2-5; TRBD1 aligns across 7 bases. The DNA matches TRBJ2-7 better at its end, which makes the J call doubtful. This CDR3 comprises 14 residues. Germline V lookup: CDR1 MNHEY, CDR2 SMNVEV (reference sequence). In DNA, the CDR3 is TGTGCCAGCAGTACAGGGGCAACCTCCTACGAGCAGTACTTC. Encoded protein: CASSTGATSYEQYF.